Presented here are 30 T cell receptor beta chains from one specimen sequenced in a study of post-analysis software for immune sequencing data. Study-level results: Patients used a few TRBV segments, including TRBV5-6, TRBV5-1 and TRBV20-1, more often than controls.

Unique molecular identifiers featured in each of the TCR beta cDNA libraries. TCRdb called the PCR reads again in MiXCR, with one record for every CDR3 protein. This sample has approximately 660,000 distinct CDR3 sequences, with over 45% found just once. These receptors lack a known antigen. The material sequenced was blood. The receptor set was obtained from a girl aged 2 to 10 with multiple sclerosis.

The chain has TRBV12-3 or TRBV12-4 and TRBJ2-3; D perhaps matches TRBD2 (6 bases). The CDR3 loop spans 13 amino acids. V was trimmed by 6 bases and J by 2 bases, leaving 9 bases between them. For the CDR3, the DNA is TGTGCCAGCAGACCTAGCGCCACAGATACGCAGTATTTT. Its protein product is CASRPSATDTQYF.

This clonotype was observed a few times. The rearrangement joins TRBV18 to TRBJ2-7; D unresolved. Germline V gene lookup returns CDR1 KGHSH and CDR2 LQKENI. Trimming pared 6 bases from V and 5 bases from J, leaving 17 bases between. The CDR3 consists of 14 residues. The CDR3 spells CASSPYSDDDEQYF. Here the CDR3 DNA reads TGTGCCAGCTCCCCATACTCGGACGACGACGAGCAGTACTTC.

This rearrangement joins TRBV7-8 to TRBJ2-3; unclear D gene. Trimming cost V 6 bases and J 5 bases, with 21 bases left between them. CDR3 length: 16 amino acids. Germline CDR1 reads SGHVS; CDR2 reads FQNEAQ. The CDR3 DNA follows: TGTGCCAGCAGGCCTGGCTCACCCGGGTTGGAAGATACGCAGTATTTT. Its translation: CASRPGSPGLEDTQYF.

The chain carries TRBV12-5 and TRBJ2-4; the match to TRBD2 covers 8 bases. The tail of the sequence fits TRBJ2-7 better, so the J call may be wrong. This CDR3 contains 14 residues. Germline V gene data show CDR1 as LGHNT and CDR2 as FRNRAP. The CDR3 DNA follows: TGTGCTAGTGGTTTATTAGCGGGACCCTACGAGCAGTACTTC. Its translation: CASGLLAGPYEQYF.

The genes are TRBV7-2 and TRBJ2-5; 7 positions match TRBD2. The germline V gene encodes CDR1 SGHTA and CDR2 FQGNSA. Trimming took 3 bases from V and 9 from J; bases not matched to a gene: 13. There are 15 residues in the CDR3. CDR3 region: CASSFSGGFRMAQYF. The CDR3 DNA is TGTGCCAGCAGCTTTTCCGGGGGGTTCCGCATGGCCCAGTACTTC. Full variable domain (outside the CDR3, taken from reference TRBV7-2 and TRBJ2-5): GAGVSQSPSNKVTEKGKDVELRCDPISGHTALYWYRQSLGQGLEFLIYFQGNSAPDKSGLPSDRFSAERTGGSVSTLTIQRTQQEDSAVYLCASSFSGGFRMAQYFGPGTRLLVL.

Of note for this clonotype: At one boundary the junction diverges from the germline segment, which might be a read error. V usage is TRBV5-1 and J usage is TRBJ2-3; D call uncertain. The CDR3 loop spans 11 amino acids. CDR1 is SGHRS, CDR2 YFSETQ, per germline. The CDR3 DNA reads TGCGCCAGCAGCGACACAGTTACGCAGTATTTT. The encoded protein is CASSDTVTQYF.

This clonotype was found a few times. V and J are TRBV5-1 and TRBJ2-1; 8 bases map to TRBD2. Germline values: CDR1 SGHRS, CDR2 YFSETQ. The CDR3 contains 15 residues. The V gene end was trimmed by 2 bases and the J gene end by 8 bases; junction bases not matched to a gene: 9. CDR3 region: CASSFSTGGPDEQFF. The CDR3 bases are TGCGCCAGCAGCTTCTCAACGGGAGGGCCTGATGAGCAGTTCTTC.

This clonotype turned up a few times. The chain couples TRBV6-5 to TRBJ2-5; perhaps TRBD2 as D (5 bases). Germline assignment: CDR1 MNHEY and CDR2 SVGAGI. The CDR3 extends over 17 amino acids. V was clipped by 3 bases and J by 2 bases, with 19 bases between them. CDR3 DNA: TGTGCCAGCAGTTATGGATCGTGGAGCGGCACGCAAGAGACCCAGTACTTC. Residues: CASSYGSWSGTQETQYF.

V usage is TRBV3-1 and J usage is TRBJ1-2; 7 bases map to TRBD1. V was pared by 0 bases and J by 8 bases, with 6 bases of the junction left unmatched. The CDR3 covers 14 residues. Germline lookup yields CDR1 LGHDT and CDR2 YNNKEL (reference sequence). CDR3 region: CASSQEGGARGYTF. In DNA form, the CDR3 reads TGTGCCAGCAGCCAAGAAGGGGGCGCGAGGGGCTACACCTTC.

V is TRBV5-1 and J is TRBJ2-1, with 9 bases lining up with TRBD1. The trim removed 0 bases at V and 6 bases at J, leaving 4 bases unmatched. The CDR3 spans 15 residues. The V gene's germline CDR1 is SGHRS and CDR2 YFSETQ. CDR3 coding DNA: TGCGCCAGCAGCTTGGAGACAGGGGGGAGCAATGAGCAGTTCTTC. This sequence encodes CASSLETGGSNEQFF.

The CDR3 here is CASSLAGTASTDTQYF. As DNA, the CDR3 is TGTGCCAGCAGTTTAGCAGGAACCGCTAGCACAGATACGCAGTATTTT. The chain is built from TRBV12-3 or TRBV12-4 and TRBJ2-3; D remains unclear. V dropped 0 bases and J dropped 0 bases, with 10 bases sitting between them. This CDR3 contains 16 residues.

This clonotype was counted between two and nine times. This rearrangement joins TRBV20-1 to TRBJ2-1, with 7 positions matching TRBD1. CDR1 is DFQATT and CDR2 is SNEGSKA in the germline V gene (reference sequence). The CDR3 contains 15 residues. Losses at the gene ends were 3 bases for V and 5 bases for J; bases not matched to a gene: 10. CDR3 sequence (DNA): TGCAGTGCTAGGCTACCGGGACAGAATAACAATGAGCAGTTCTTC. This sequence encodes CSARLPGQNNNEQFF.

This chain joins TRBV6-2 or TRBV6-3 and TRBJ2-5; 11 nucleotides align to TRBD2. Matching the DNA end better, TRBJ2-7 makes the J call doubtful. The germline gives CDR1 MNHEY, CDR2 SVGEGT. The CDR3 runs 16 residues. In nucleotides, the CDR3 is TGTGCCAGCAGATCAGTAGCGGGAGGGGAATCTTACGAGCAGTACTTC. Protein: CASRSVAGGESYEQYF.

This clonotype has a handful of counts. V is TRBV5-6 and J is TRBJ2-3; 7 bases are a match to TRBD2. The CDR3 contains 15 residues. The germline gives CDR1 SGHDT, CDR2 YYEEEE. Trimming removed 4 bases from V and 2 bases from J; junction bases left unmatched: 7. CDR3 nucleotide sequence: TGTGCCAGCAGCGATAGCGGGCCATTCACAGATACGCAGTATTTT. Its protein product is CASSDSGPFTDTQYF.

This clonotype has at least ten counts. The chain combines TRBV29-1 with TRBJ2-5; 7 positions agree with TRBD2. Per germline, CDR1 SQVTM and CDR2 ANQGSEA. CDR3 length equals 15 residues. V trimming: 6 bases; J trimming: 5 bases; junction bases outside the gene matches: 15. CDR3: CSVAGTNSGGETQYF. In nucleotides, the CDR3 is TGCAGCGTCGCTGGGACTAATAGCGGCGGGGAGACCCAGTACTTC.

This chain joins TRBV6-2 or TRBV6-3 and TRBJ2-4; 8 bases match TRBD1. With 5 bases clipped from V and 5 bases from J, the junction kept 5 bases outside the gene matches. The CDR3 extends over 14 amino acids. Germline loops: CDR1 MNHEY, CDR2 SVGEGT. CDR3 sequence reads: CASSPDRVQNIQYF. In nucleotides, the CDR3 is TGTGCCAGCAGTCCGGACAGGGTACAAAACATTCAGTACTTC.

This clonotype came up once. V usage is TRBV14 and J usage is TRBJ2-1; the D gene could be TRBD1 or TRBD2 (5 bases each). There are 15 residues in the CDR3. Germline CDR1 is SGHDN and CDR2 is FVKESK. The V end lost 6 bases, the J end lost 7 bases, and 19 bases lay between the germline ends. The CDR3, as DNA: TGTGCCAGCAGTCGCCTCCCCAGGGACGGGAATGAGCAGTTCTTC. It is translated as CASSRLPRDGNEQFF.

This chain connects TRBV28 to TRBJ2-7; D is perhaps TRBD1 or TRBD2 (7 bases each). V lost 5 bases and J 0 bases, leaving 23 bases between the germline ends. The germline V gene encodes CDR1 MDHEN and CDR2 SYDVKM. The CDR3 has 18 amino acids. The CDR3 here is CASSPINVQGRGSYEQYF. CDR3 bases: TGTGCCAGCAGTCCTATAAATGTACAGGGGAGGGGCTCCTACGAGCAGTACTTC.

This clonotype was counted a few times. The chain employs TRBV28 and TRBJ2-7; unclear D gene. V lost 2 bases and J 1 base, leaving 15 bases between the germline ends. Germline-derived CDR1 and CDR2 are MDHEN and SYDVKM. The CDR3 extends over 16 amino acids. CDR3 amino acids: CASSLSVRHQSYEQYF. In DNA, the CDR3 is TGTGCCAGCAGTTTAAGTGTGAGACACCAATCCTACGAGCAGTACTTC.

This clonotype was detected only a few times. The CDR3 protein is CASSSSSGRDEQYF. The CDR3 DNA reads as TGCGCCAGCAGTTCCTCTAGCGGGAGGGACGAGCAGTACTTC. The chain recombines TRBV5-1 with TRBJ2-5, with TRBD2 identical over 12 bases. Judging by the DNA end, TRBJ2-7 fits better; the J call may be wrong. The CDR3 has 14 amino acids. Per the germline V gene, CDR1 is SGHRS and CDR2 is YFSETQ.

The CDR3 DNA reads as TGTGCCAGCAGTGAAGCATTAGGGGCGCTTGGCTACACCTTC. Amino acid sequence: CASSEALGALGYTF. This chain connects TRBV6-1 to TRBJ1-2, with D perhaps matching TRBD1 (5 bases). The CDR3 consists of 14 residues. Germline values: CDR1 MNHNS, CDR2 SASEGT. Trimming pared 0 bases from V and 7 bases from J, leaving 12 bases between.

In DNA form, the CDR3 reads TGCAGTGCTAGAGGTTTACTCGGGACTAGCGGGAGGACTGTCGAGACCCAGTACTTC. Amino acids: CSARGLLGTSGRTVETQYF. This chain links TRBV20-1 with TRBJ2-5, with 15 positions matching TRBD2. V lost 1 base, J lost 5 bases, and 14 bases stayed unmatched. Germline V gene data show CDR1 as DFQATT and CDR2 as SNEGSKA (reference sequence). CDR3 length: 19 amino acids.

This clonotype was found a few times. The chain uses TRBV11-2 and TRBJ1-6, with TRBD1 as a possible D gene (6 bases). V was cut by 4 bases and J by 8 bases, with 12 bases left in between. Germline loops: CDR1 SGHAT, CDR2 FQNNGV. The CDR3 extends over 14 amino acids. The CDR3, as DNA: TGTGCCAGCAGCTCAAGGGGGAGGGATTCACCCCTCCACTTT. It codes for CASSSRGRDSPLHF.

This clonotype has just a few counts. This chain connects TRBV12-3 or TRBV12-4 to TRBJ1-1; D might be TRBD1 (6 bases). The CDR3 spans 14 residues. The V end lost 0 bases, the J end lost 2 bases, and 7 bases lay between the germline ends. The CDR3, as DNA: TGTGCCAGCAGTTTAGCGGGGGCTAACACTGAAGCTTTCTTT. Its protein product is CASSLAGANTEAFF.

V is TRBV12-3 or TRBV12-4 and J is TRBJ2-5; D unclear. The CDR3 extends over 12 amino acids. Trimming took off 5 bases at V and 3 bases at J, with 7 bases between the two ends. The chain's CDR3 is CASSERKETQYF. CDR3 DNA: TGTGCCAGCAGTGAGAGAAAAGAGACCCAGTACTTC.

This clonotype occurred once. The gene calls are TRBV20-1 and TRBJ2-3, with D possibly being TRBD2 (6 bases). This CDR3 spans 16 amino acids. Germline CDR1 is DFQATT and CDR2 is SNEGSKA (reference sequence). Deletions cut 0 bases from V and 6 bases from J, with 19 bases between. The CDR3 nucleotides are TGCAGTGCTAGAGAGTCTAGCGAGAGGCTGGGGGATACGCAGTATTTT. It translates to CSARESSERLGDTQYF.

The chain carries TRBV7-9 and TRBJ2-7; 7 nucleotides line up with TRBD1. The CDR3 sequence is 16 residues long. Unmatched junction bases numbered 11, after V lost 1 base and J lost 5 bases. Looked up from germline, CDR1 is SEHNR and CDR2 is FQNEAQ (reference sequence). The CDR3 coding sequence is TGTGCCAGCAGCTTAGGCCCCGACAGGGTTCGGAACGAGCAGTACTTC. Translating gives CASSLGPDRVRNEQYF.

This sequence joins TRBV29-1 and TRBJ2-7; TRBD1 or TRBD2 may be the D gene (5 bases each). The germline gives CDR1 SQVTM, CDR2 ANQGSEA. The CDR3 sequence is 14 residues long. The V gene lost 6 bases and the J gene lost 1 base, with 16 bases spanning the gap. CDR3 bases: TGCAGCGTCAAAATGTCGGGGCCATCCTACGAGCAGTACTTC. This translates into CSVKMSGPSYEQYF.

This clonotype was picked up a small number of times. V usage is TRBV20-1 and J usage is TRBJ2-5; TRBD2 matches 7 bases. The CDR3 is 13 residues long. Germline loops: CDR1 DFQATT, CDR2 SNEGSKA (reference sequence). Trimming removed 4 bases from V and 2 bases from J; junction bases left unmatched: 4. The CDR3 reads CSAKSGAQETQYF. The CDR3 DNA reads TGCAGTGCTAAAAGCGGGGCTCAAGAGACCCAGTACTTC.

This clonotype has more than one count but fewer than ten. This rearrangement joins TRBV20-1 to TRBJ2-7; TRBD2 matches at 11 bases. The CDR3 totals 14 residues. V dropped 2 bases and J dropped 3; count of bases not matched to a gene: 3. Germline assignment: CDR1 DFQATT and CDR2 SNEGSKA (reference sequence). The CDR3 sequence is CSARRGTSGYEQYF. In DNA, the CDR3 is TGCAGTGCTAGACGTGGGACTAGCGGCTACGAGCAGTACTTC.